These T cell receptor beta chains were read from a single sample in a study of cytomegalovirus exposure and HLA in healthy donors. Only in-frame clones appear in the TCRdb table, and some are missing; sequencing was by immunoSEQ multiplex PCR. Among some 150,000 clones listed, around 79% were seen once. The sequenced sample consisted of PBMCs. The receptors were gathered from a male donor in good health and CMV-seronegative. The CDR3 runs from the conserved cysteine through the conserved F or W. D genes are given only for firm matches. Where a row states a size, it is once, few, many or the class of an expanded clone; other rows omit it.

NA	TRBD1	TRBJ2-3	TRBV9	TGTGCCAGCAGCCCCGGGACAGGGCCAGATACGCAGTATTTT	CASSPGTGPDTQYF
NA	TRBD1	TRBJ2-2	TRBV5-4	TGTGCCAGCAGTTCCGGGACAGGGGCGAACACCGGGGAGCTGTTTTTT	CASSSGTGANTGELFF
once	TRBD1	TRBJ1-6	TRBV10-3	TGTGCCATCAGTCTGGGACAGGGCGACTCACCCCTCCACTTT	CAISLGQGDSPLHF
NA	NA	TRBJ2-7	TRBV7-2	TGTGCCAGCAGCGAAGGGGCAGGGCGAAGGGGGACCTACGAGCAGTACTTC	CASSEGAGRRGTYEQYF
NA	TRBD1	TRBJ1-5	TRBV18	TGTGCCAGCTCACTCGGGACAGGCCTAGGGCAGCCCCAGCATTTT	CASSLGTGLGQPQHF
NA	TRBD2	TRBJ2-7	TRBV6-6	TGTGCCAGCAGTTACCGTGGACTAGCGGGGAAGAACGAGCAGTACTTC	CASSYRGLAGKNEQYF
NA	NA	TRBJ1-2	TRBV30	TGTGCCTGGAGTGTACGACAGGCGGATGGCTACACCTTC	CAWSVRQADGYTF
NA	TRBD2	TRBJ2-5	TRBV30	TGTGCCTGGACCCCTAGCGGGGGCGGGTACCAAGAGACCCAGTACTTC	CAWTPSGGGYQETQYF
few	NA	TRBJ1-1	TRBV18	TGTGCCAGCTCACTAAACCCGGACAGTGAAGCTTTCTTT	CASSLNPDSEAFF
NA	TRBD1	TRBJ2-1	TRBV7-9	TGTGCCAGCAGCCACCCGGGACAGGGATACTACAATGAGCAGTTCTTC	CASSHPGQGYYNEQFF
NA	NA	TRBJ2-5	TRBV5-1	TGCGCCAGCAGCTCAAGGACAGCCGGGGAGACCCAGTACTTC	CASSSRTAGETQYF
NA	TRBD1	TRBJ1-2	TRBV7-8	TGTGCCAGCAGCTTAAACAGGGGCGGAGGCTACACCTTC	CASSLNRGGGYTF